The present T cell receptor (beta chain) was sequenced within a study of blood T cell repertoires in COVID-19. Looking at the study overall: Nucleic acid was either cDNA or gDNA, and it came from T cells, B-cell-depleted T cells, or PBMCs.

CDR3 length: 17 amino acids. Germline CDR1 is MNHEY and CDR2 is SMNVEV (reference sequence). J was trimmed by 0 bases and V by 2 bases; bases with no gene match: 8. Sequencing used immunoSEQ multiplex PCR; TCRdb keeps in-frame clones, though not all of them. The sample consists of some 200,000 clones, 80% to 85% of them appearing once. The source material was peripheral blood. This clonotype was obtained from a woman of 80 years or more with active or convalescent COVID-19. This chain joins TRBV27 and TRBJ2-3; 7 positions agree with TRBD1. CDR3 amino acids: CASSLGLRGGSTDTQYF. CDR3 bases: TGTGCCAGCAGTTTAGGGTTAAGAGGGGGCAGCACAGATACGCAGTATTTT.